The rows below give T cell receptor beta chains drawn from one sample of a study of shared clonotypes between healthy human individuals. The method was immunoSEQ multiplex PCR; TCRdb's version includes in-frame clones alone and lacks a portion of them. This table has about 1,900,000 clones, 85% to 95% appearing once. Sequencing input: naive CD8+ T cells sorted from blood. These receptor sequences come from a man younger than 35 in good health. CDR3s include the opening cysteine and the closing phenylalanine or tryptophan. The D gene is left open where the match is weak. Clone size, where shown, is once, few, many, or a class for clones that have expanded.

size: -
D: TRBD1
V: TRBV10-1
J: TRBJ1-1
CDR3: CASSEMEGATAEAFF
DNA: TGCGCCAGCAGTGAGATGGAGGGGGCGACTGCTGAAGCTTTCTTT

size: -
D: TRBD1
V: TRBV4-1
J: TRBJ2-7
CDR3: CASSQVGTGGYEQYF
DNA: TGCGCCAGCAGCCAAGTTGGGACAGGCGGATACGAGCAGTACTTC

size: -
D: -
V: TRBV29-1
J: TRBJ2-5
CDR3: CSVPGQIEETQYF
DNA: TGCAGCGTTCCAGGGCAGATAGAAGAGACCCAGTACTTC

size: -
D: -
V: TRBV27
J: TRBJ2-7
CDR3: CASSFSGEAWEQYF
DNA: TGTGCCAGCAGTTTTTCAGGGGAGGCCTGGGAGCAGTACTTC

size: -
D: -
V: TRBV30
J: TRBJ1-1
CDR3: CAWRREVNTEAFF
DNA: TGTGCCTGGAGGAGGGAGGTTAACACTGAAGCTTTCTTT

size: -
D: TRBD1
V: TRBV4-1
J: TRBJ2-3
CDR3: CASKAGQGATDTQYF
DNA: TGCGCCAGCAAGGCCGGACAGGGGGCAACAGATACGCAGTATTTT

size: -
D: -
V: TRBV6-5
J: TRBJ1-1
CDR3: CASSYLGSAEAFF
DNA: TGTGCCAGCAGTTACTTAGGTAGCGCTGAAGCTTTCTTT

size: -
D: -
V: TRBV19
J: TRBJ2-3
CDR3: CASSTAGLSTDTQYF
DNA: TGTGCCAGTTCCACGGCGGGGTTGAGCACAGATACGCAGTATTTT

size: -
D: -
V: TRBV5-6
J: TRBJ2-7
CDR3: CASSFGTSYEQYF
DNA: TGTGCCAGCAGCTTTGGTACATCCTACGAGCAGTACTTC

size: -
D: -
V: TRBV5-4
J: TRBJ1-1
CDR3: CASSPGQLGTEAFF
DNA: TGTGCCAGCAGCCCGGGACAATTAGGGACTGAAGCTTTCTTT

size: -
D: -
V: TRBV5-6
J: TRBJ1-1
CDR3: CASSLAGSMNTEAFF
DNA: TGTGCCAGCAGCTTGGCTGGCAGTATGAACACTGAAGCTTTCTTT

size: -
D: -
V: TRBV30
J: TRBJ2-3
CDR3: CAWSDGDTQYF
DNA: TGTGCCTGGAGCGATGGAGATACGCAGTATTTT

size: -
D: -
V: TRBV29-1
J: TRBJ2-1
CDR3: CSGKLTGYNEQFF
DNA: TGCAGCGGAAAACTGACAGGCTACAATGAGCAGTTCTTC

size: -
D: -
V: TRBV9
J: TRBJ1-2
CDR3: CASSSSWTLNNYGYTF
DNA: TGTGCCAGCAGCTCCTCCTGGACACTAAACAACTATGGCTACACCTTC

size: -
D: TRBD1
V: TRBV30
J: TRBJ1-2
CDR3: CAWSAGTGVSSLYGYTF
DNA: TGTGCCTGGAGTGCCGGGACAGGGGTATCGTCCCTCTATGGCTACACCTTC

size: once
D: -
V: TRBV28
J: TRBJ2-7
CDR3: CASSFVHSYEQYF
DNA: TGTGCCAGCAGTTTCGTCCACTCCTACGAGCAGTACTTC

size: -
D: -
V: TRBV6-1
J: TRBJ2-1
CDR3: CASSLQGWEQFF
DNA: TGTGCCAGTTCATTACAGGGTTGGGAGCAGTTCTTC

size: once
D: -
V: TRBV30
J: TRBJ1-5
CDR3: CAWQGPGQPQHF
DNA: TGTGCCTGGCAGGGACCGGGGCAGCCCCAGCATTTT

size: -
D: -
V: TRBV27
J: TRBJ1-2
CDR3: CASSFQSTNYGYTF
DNA: TGTGCCAGCAGTTTCCAGTCGACTAACTATGGCTACACCTTC

size: -
D: -
V: TRBV2
J: TRBJ2-2
CDR3: CASTPYTGELFF
DNA: TGTGCCAGCACCCCATACACCGGGGAGCTGTTTTTT

size: once
D: -
V: TRBV19
J: TRBJ2-7
CDR3: CASSSNRDSYEQYF
DNA: TGTGCCAGTAGTTCCAACAGGGACTCCTACGAGCAGTACTTC

size: -
D: -
V: TRBV7-7
J: TRBJ2-2
CDR3: CASSLFFSSGNTGELFF
DNA: TGTGCTAGCAGCTTATTCTTCTCCTCGGGAAACACCGGGGAGCTGTTTTTT

size: -
D: -
V: TRBV6-5
J: TRBJ2-5
CDR3: CASGPTFVEETQYF
DNA: TGTGCCAGCGGCCCGACGTTCGTGGAAGAGACCCAGTACTTC

size: -
D: -
V: TRBV27
J: TRBJ2-1
CDR3: CASSPSLGDRFRGDEQFF
DNA: TGTGCCAGCAGTCCCTCACTCGGGGACAGGTTCCGGGGGGATGAGCAGTTCTTC

size: once
D: -
V: TRBV4-1
J: TRBJ2-7
CDR3: CASSQGRFPLDEQYF
DNA: TGCGCCAGCAGCCAAGGTCGATTTCCCCTAGACGAGCAGTACTTC

size: -
D: -
V: TRBV5-6
J: TRBJ2-7
CDR3: CASSSSFTPYEQYF
DNA: TGTGCCAGCAGCTCCTCTTTTACCCCCTACGAGCAGTACTTC

size: -
D: -
V: TRBV11-2
J: TRBJ2-2
CDR3: CASSPFPAGELFF
DNA: TGTGCCAGCAGCCCCTTCCCCGCTGGGGAGCTGTTTTTT

size: -
D: TRBD2
V: TRBV7-2
J: TRBJ2-3
CDR3: CASTGTSGRGSTDTQYF
DNA: TGTGCCAGCACTGGGACTAGCGGGAGGGGCAGCACAGATACGCAGTATTTT

size: -
D: -
V: TRBV13
J: TRBJ2-1
CDR3: CASSLFSSSQTDEQFF
DNA: TGTGCCAGCAGCTTATTCTCGTCTAGCCAAACCGATGAGCAGTTCTTC

size: -
D: -
V: TRBV5-1
J: TRBJ2-7
CDR3: CASSFTRGHSYEQYF
DNA: TGCGCCAGCAGCTTCACGAGGGGCCACTCCTACGAGCAGTACTTC

size: -
D: TRBD1
V: TRBV7-2
J: TRBJ2-7
CDR3: CASSLGTGLYEQYF
DNA: TGTGCCAGCAGCTTAGGGACAGGGTTATACGAGCAGTACTTC

size: -
D: -
V: TRBV5-4
J: TRBJ1-2
CDR3: CASSLTQESAGYTF
DNA: TGTGCCAGCAGCTTGACCCAGGAATCTGCTGGCTACACCTTC

size: -
D: -
V: TRBV6-5
J: TRBJ2-1
CDR3: CASSYSQYNEQFF
DNA: TGTGCCAGCAGTTACTCCCAGTACAATGAGCAGTTCTTC

size: -
D: TRBD1
V: TRBV7-9
J: TRBJ1-5
CDR3: CASGGGDQPQHF
DNA: TGTGCCAGCGGAGGGGGCGATCAGCCCCAGCATTTT

size: -
D: -
V: TRBV28
J: TRBJ1-2
CDR3: CASSLLTNYGYTF
DNA: TGTGCCAGCAGTTTACTAACTAACTATGGCTACACCTTC

size: -
D: -
V: TRBV15
J: TRBJ2-2
CDR3: CATSRDLGTGELFF
DNA: TGTGCCACCAGCAGAGATTTGGGGACCGGGGAGCTGTTTTTT

size: -
D: -
V: TRBV21-1
J: TRBJ2-7
CDR3: CASSKVFSGGRAYEQYF
DNA: TGTGCCAGCAGCAAAGTCTTTAGCGGCGGGAGGGCGTACGAGCAGTACTTC

size: -
D: -
V: TRBV14
J: TRBJ1-2
CDR3: CASSQGGSYGYTF
DNA: TGTGCCAGCAGCCAAGGGGGTAGCTATGGCTACACCTTC

size: -
D: -
V: TRBV30
J: TRBJ1-2
CDR3: CAWSPDTNYGYTF
DNA: TGTGCCTGGAGTCCCGACACTAACTATGGCTACACCTTC

size: -
D: -
V: TRBV28
J: TRBJ1-5
CDR3: CASSPPGGGLNQPQHF
DNA: TGTGCCAGCAGCCCCCCCGGCGGGGGACTAAATCAGCCCCAGCATTTT

size: -
D: TRBD1
V: TRBV7-2
J: TRBJ2-1
CDR3: CASSLGGQNNEQFF
DNA: TGTGCCAGCAGCTTAGGGGGACAGAATAATGAGCAGTTCTTC

size: -
D: -
V: TRBV28
J: TRBJ2-5
CDR3: CASSLRGGQETQYF
DNA: TGTGCCAGCAGTTTACGGGGAGGCCAAGAGACCCAGTACTTC